A selection of T cell receptor beta chains follows, all from one sample in a study of human T cells and chemical hapten exposure. TCRdb recomputed calls from the RACE reads with MiXCR, one row per CDR3 protein. Here the sample spans some 84,000 distinct CDR3 sequences, 8.5% being singletons. This sample comprised whole blood, obtained in connection with sensitization to the hapten diphenylcyclopropenone (DPC). These receptors were collected from a man aged 35-49 years with alopecia areata. Some clones in this sample may be carry-over from other donors' samples. Each CDR3 is given with its conserved first and last residue. The D gene is left open where the match is weak. The listing skips clone size in some rows; elsewhere it reads once, few, many or a size class.

j_call d_call v_call clone_size cdr3_nt cdr3_aa
TRBJ1-6 TRBD1 TRBV6-5 many TGTGCCAGCAGTTTCTCTACAGGGGTCGCTTCACCCCTCCACTTT CASSFSTGVASPLHF
TRBJ1-6 . TRBV30 many TGTGCCTGGAGCCGGGACGGGAATAATTCACCCCTCCACTTT CAWSRDGNNSPLHF
TRBJ1-2 TRBD1 TRBV12-3/TRBV12-4 many TGTGCCAGCAGTAGGGGGGACAGGAACTATGGCTACACCTTC CASSRGDRNYGYTF
TRBJ1-1 . TRBV7-9 many TGTGCCAGCAGCCTCCCACAGGATACTGAAGCTTTCTTT CASSLPQDTEAFF
TRBJ1-6 . TRBV20-1 many TGCAGTGCTAGAGTCGAGCGCTCCTATAATTCACCCCTCCACTTT CSARVERSYNSPLHF
TRBJ1-3 . TRBV10-2 . TGCGCCAGCAGTGATCGGGGGCCAGGAAACACCATATATTTT CASSDRGPGNTIYF
TRBJ2-1 . TRBV19 few TGTGCCAGTAGTGCGGGGGAGGGGGTAATCAGGAATGAGCAGTTCTTC CASSAGEGVIRNEQFF
TRBJ2-1 TRBD2 TRBV4-3 many TGCGCCAGCAGCCAAGACCCTAGCGGGAGTTCATTGAGGTCCTACAATGAGCAGTTCTTC CASSQDPSGSSLRSYNEQFF
TRBJ1-2 TRBD1 TRBV19 many TGTGCCAGTAGCCGCGCCTGGACAGGGGCTAACTATGGCTACACCTTC CASSRAWTGANYGYTF
TRBJ2-2 . TRBV29-1 many TGCAGCGTTGAAGAGGACAGTTACACCGGGGAGCTGTTTTTT CSVEEDSYTGELFF
TRBJ2-3 TRBD2 TRBV27 few TGTGCCAGCAACCCGTTAGCGGGAGGTACAGATACGCAGTATTTT CASNPLAGGTDTQYF
TRBJ2-6 . TRBV12-3/TRBV12-4 many TGTGCCAGCAGTCTAGCCCTCTCTGGGGCCAACGTCCTGACTTTC CASSLALSGANVLTF
TRBJ1-1 . TRBV28 many TGTGCCAGCAAAAACCAGGGTATCACTGAAGCTTTCTTT CASKNQGITEAFF
TRBJ1-3 . TRBV11-2 few TGTGCCAGCAGCTTAGGGGAAGAGTTCTCTGGAAACACCATATATTTT CASSLGEEFSGNTIYF
TRBJ2-3 TRBD2 TRBV10-3 many TGTGCCATCAGTGCCTCTAGCGGGCCCAGCACAGATACGCAGTATTTT CAISASSGPSTDTQYF
TRBJ2-2 TRBD2 TRBV19 many TGTGCCAGTCTAGCGGGAGGTTACACCGGGGAGCTGTTTTTT CASLAGGYTGELFF
TRBJ2-3 . TRBV2 few TGTGCCAGCAGTGCGGCCACACGGTTTTCAGATACGCAGTATTTT CASSAATRFSDTQYF
TRBJ2-1 . TRBV27 many TGTGCCAGCAGTAAATATTACGGGAAATTGAATGGAGATGAGCAGTTCTTC CASSKYYGKLNGDEQFF
TRBJ2-7 TRBD1 TRBV6-5 . TGTGCCAGCAGTTACTCATCACCGGGACAGGGGACCTACGAGCAGTACTTC CASSYSSPGQGTYEQYF
TRBJ1-5 TRBD1 TRBV9 many TGTGCCAGCAGCCCCGGGACAGGGGGCGGTCAGCCCCAGCATTTT CASSPGTGGGQPQHF
TRBJ2-1 TRBD1 TRBV6-2/TRBV6-3 few TGTGCCAGCAGTTACACGGACAGGGTGGAAAAGTTCTTC CASSYTDRVEKFF
TRBJ1-5 TRBD1 TRBV7-6 few TGTGCCAGCAGCTTAGCGACAGGGGGCTATCAGCCCCAGCATTTT CASSLATGGYQPQHF
TRBJ2-7 . TRBV6-5 few TGTGCCAGCAGTTACACGCGGAGCTCCTACGAGCAGTACTTC CASSYTRSSYEQYF
TRBJ2-1 . TRBV19 few TGTGCCAGTAGTATAGATCGAGGGTCGTCCTCCTACAATGAGCAGTTCTTC CASSIDRGSSSYNEQFF
TRBJ2-1 TRBD2 TRBV3-1 . TGTGCCAGCAGCCAATCCATGGGACTAGCGGGAGAGGGGTTCTTC CASSQSMGLAGEGFF
TRBJ1-1 . TRBV9 few TGTGCCAGCAGCGTGGCCGCGACTTTGAACACTGAAGCTTTCTTT CASSVAATLNTEAFF
TRBJ2-1 TRBD2 TRBV20-1 few TGCAGTGCTACTAGCGGGAGGGCCTTTGAGCAGTTCTTC CSATSGRAFEQFF
TRBJ2-1 . TRBV5-1 few TGCGCCAGCAGCCTTTTCTTGGGGGCCTCCTACAATGAGCAGTTCTTC CASSLFLGASYNEQFF
TRBJ1-3 . TRBV24-1 . TGTGCCACCAGTGATGGGTCCACCTCTGGAAACACCATATATTTT CATSDGSTSGNTIYF
TRBJ1-5 TRBD1 TRBV6-5 many TGTGCCAGCAGACCGACAGGGTCGTCCTCGCCCCAGCATTTT CASRPTGSSSPQHF
TRBJ2-3 TRBD1 TRBV7-9 many TGTGCCAGCAGCTTAAGGGGACAGGGGACAGATACGCAGTATTTT CASSLRGQGTDTQYF
TRBJ2-3 . TRBV10-3 few TGTGCCATCAGTGCTAGAGACAGCACAGATACGCAGTATTTT CAISARDSTDTQYF
TRBJ2-4 . TRBV13 few TGTGCCAGCAGCTTAGCTACTCGCCAGGGGTGGACTTCCAAAAACATTCAGTACTTC CASSLATRQGWTSKNIQYF
TRBJ1-5 TRBD1 TRBV30 few TGTGCCTGGAGTGTACAGGGGGTAAATCAGCCCCAGCATTTT CAWSVQGVNQPQHF
TRBJ2-2 . TRBV12-3/TRBV12-4 . TGTGCCAGCAGCAAAACAAGTTCGGCGAACACCGGGGAGCTGTTTTTT CASSKTSSANTGELFF
TRBJ2-3 . TRBV28 . TGTGCCAGCTGGGCGGGCCCCACAGATACGCAGTATTTT CASWAGPTDTQYF
TRBJ2-3 TRBD2 TRBV6-6 many TGTGCCAGCAGTTACTCACTAGCGGGAGGGGGAGATACGCAGTATTTT CASSYSLAGGGDTQYF
TRBJ1-1 . TRBV9 few TGTGCCAGCAGCCAATGGGGAGACCGGAACACTGAAGCTTTCTTT CASSQWGDRNTEAFF
TRBJ1-6 . TRBV6-1 few TGTGCCAGCAGTGATTGGCAGCAAAATTCACCCCTCCACTTT CASSDWQQNSPLHF
TRBJ1-1 TRBD1 TRBV18 many TGTGCCAGCTCGGGACAGGCACCTACGAACACTGAAGCTTTCTTT CASSGQAPTNTEAFF
TRBJ1-6 . TRBV7-2 few TGTGCCAGCAGCTTAGTCGTGAACTCAGTTGGGTTTTCACCCCTCCACTTT CASSLVVNSVGFSPLHF
TRBJ2-5 TRBD2 TRBV10-3 few TGTGCCATCAGTGAGGGCCTAGCGGTCCTCCAAGAGACCCAGTACTTC CAISEGLAVLQETQYF
TRBJ1-6 . TRBV27 . TGTGCCAGCGCTACTTCTTTGGATTCACCCCTCCACTTT CASATSLDSPLHF
TRBJ2-1 TRBD2 TRBV7-9 . TGTGCCAGCAGCTTAGTTCTAGCGGGAGTCTCCCGAAGCTCCTACAATGAGCAGTTCTTC CASSLVLAGVSRSSYNEQFF
TRBJ2-3 . TRBV10-3 . TGTGCCATCAGTGAAAGCGGGAGCACAGATACGCAGTATTTT CAISESGSTDTQYF
TRBJ1-1 . TRBV12-3/TRBV12-4 . TGTGCCAGCAGTCCAAGTTTGGGGCGAGGGACTGAAGCTTTCTTT CASSPSLGRGTEAFF
TRBJ2-1 TRBD2 TRBV6-5 . TGTGCCAGCATTCCCCCGGGACTACCATTTATGTTCTTC CASIPPGLPFMFF
TRBJ2-4 . TRBV18 . TGTGCCAGCTCACAGGAGATGGCCAAAAACATTCAGTACTTC CASSQEMAKNIQYF
TRBJ2-3 TRBD2 TRBV12-3/TRBV12-4 many TGTGCCAGCAGCAGACTAGCGGGAGGGCCTACGCAGTATTTT CASSRLAGGPTQYF
TRBJ2-1 . TRBV9 few TGTGCCAGCAGCGTAGTGGGGGAGGATGAGCAGTTCTTC CASSVVGEDEQFF
TRBJ2-4 . TRBV5-6 . TGTGCCAGCAGTGCTGGAGGACTAGCCAAAAACATTCAGTACTTC CASSAGGLAKNIQYF